Sequencing of this T cell receptor (beta chain) was carried out in a study of cytomegalovirus exposure and HLA in healthy donors. Use of 60 Vbeta and 13 Jbeta primers characterized the PCR. TCRdb's table, derived via immunoSEQ multiplex PCR, lists solely in-frame clones and lacks some. The sample includes roughly 140,000 clones, over 75% of them seen just once. The CDR3 has 14 amino acids. Trimming shortened V by 4 bases and J by 0 bases, and 10 bases separated the two germline ends. CDR1 and CDR2 (germline): SQVTM, ANQGSEA. The sequence was collected from a woman aged 25 to 39 in good health and CMV-seronegative. Material for sequencing was PBMCs. The chain links TRBV29-1 to TRBJ2-1; D possibly corresponds to TRBD1 (5 bases). Written as DNA, the CDR3 is TGCAGCGTTGTAAGGGGCAGCTCCTACAATGAGCAGTTCTTC. This encodes CSVVRGSSYNEQFF.